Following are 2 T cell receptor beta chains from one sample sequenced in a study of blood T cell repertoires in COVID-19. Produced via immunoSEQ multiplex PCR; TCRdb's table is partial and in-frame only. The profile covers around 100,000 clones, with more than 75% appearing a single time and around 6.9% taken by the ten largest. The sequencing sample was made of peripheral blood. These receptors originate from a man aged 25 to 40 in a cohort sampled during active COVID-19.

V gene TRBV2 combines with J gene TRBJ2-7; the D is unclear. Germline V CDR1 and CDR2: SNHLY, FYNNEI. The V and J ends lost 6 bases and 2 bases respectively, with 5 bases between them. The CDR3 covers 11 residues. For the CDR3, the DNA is TGTGCCAGCAGCCCCACCTACGAGCAGTACTTC. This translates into CASSPTYEQYF.

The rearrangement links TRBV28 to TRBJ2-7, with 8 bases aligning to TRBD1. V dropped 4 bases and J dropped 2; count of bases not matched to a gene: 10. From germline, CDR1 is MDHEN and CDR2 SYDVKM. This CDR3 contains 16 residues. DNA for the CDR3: TGTGCCAGCAGTTCCTGGACAGGGTATCGACCCTACGAGCAGTACTTC. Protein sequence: CASSSWTGYRPYEQYF.